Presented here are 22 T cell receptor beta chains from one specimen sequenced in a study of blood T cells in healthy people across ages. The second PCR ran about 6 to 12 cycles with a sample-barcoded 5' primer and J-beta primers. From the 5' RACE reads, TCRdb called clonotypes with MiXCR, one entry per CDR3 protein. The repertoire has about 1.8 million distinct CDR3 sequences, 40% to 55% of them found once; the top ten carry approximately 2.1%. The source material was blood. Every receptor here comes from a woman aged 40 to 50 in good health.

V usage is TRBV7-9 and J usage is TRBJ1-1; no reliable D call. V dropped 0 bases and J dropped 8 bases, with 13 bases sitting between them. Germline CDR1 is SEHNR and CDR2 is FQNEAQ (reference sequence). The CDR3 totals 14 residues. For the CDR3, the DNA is TGTGCCAGCAGCTTAGCGTCGGCTCGGGGAGAAGCTTTCTTT. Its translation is CASSLASARGEAFF.

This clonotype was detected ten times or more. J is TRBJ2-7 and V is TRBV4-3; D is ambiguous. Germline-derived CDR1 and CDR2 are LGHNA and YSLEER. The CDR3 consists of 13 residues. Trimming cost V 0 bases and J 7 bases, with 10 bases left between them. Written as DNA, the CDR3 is TGCGCCAGCAGCCAAGACTTAGGTAGGGAGCAGTACTTC. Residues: CASSQDLGREQYF.

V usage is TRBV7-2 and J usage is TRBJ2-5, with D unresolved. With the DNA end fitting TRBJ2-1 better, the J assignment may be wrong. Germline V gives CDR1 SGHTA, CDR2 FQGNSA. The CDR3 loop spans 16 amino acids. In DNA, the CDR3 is TGTGCCAGCAGCTTAGGTGGACCCCTAATCCAAGAGACCCAGTTCTTC. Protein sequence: CASSLGGPLIQETQFF.

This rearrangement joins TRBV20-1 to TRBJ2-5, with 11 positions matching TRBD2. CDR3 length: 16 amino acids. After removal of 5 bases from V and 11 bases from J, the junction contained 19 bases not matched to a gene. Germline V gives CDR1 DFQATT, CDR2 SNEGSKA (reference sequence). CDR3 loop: CSARTETSGVNNEQYF. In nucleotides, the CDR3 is TGCAGTGCTCGAACCGAGACTAGCGGGGTTAACAATGAGCAGTACTTC.

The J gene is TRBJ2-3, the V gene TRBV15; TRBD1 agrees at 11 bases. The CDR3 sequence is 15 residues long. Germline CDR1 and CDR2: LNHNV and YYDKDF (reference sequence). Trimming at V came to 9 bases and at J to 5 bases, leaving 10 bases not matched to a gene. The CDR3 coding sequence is TGTGCCACGCATCGCCCCGGGACAGGGGGAGATACGCAGTATTTT. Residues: CATHRPGTGGDTQYF.

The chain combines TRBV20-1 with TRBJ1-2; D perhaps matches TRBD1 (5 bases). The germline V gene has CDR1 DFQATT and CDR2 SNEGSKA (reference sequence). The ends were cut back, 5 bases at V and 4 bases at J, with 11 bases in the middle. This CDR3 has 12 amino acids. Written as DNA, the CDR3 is TGCAGTGCTCTCCGACAGCCCTATGGCTACACCTTC. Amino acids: CSALRQPYGYTF.

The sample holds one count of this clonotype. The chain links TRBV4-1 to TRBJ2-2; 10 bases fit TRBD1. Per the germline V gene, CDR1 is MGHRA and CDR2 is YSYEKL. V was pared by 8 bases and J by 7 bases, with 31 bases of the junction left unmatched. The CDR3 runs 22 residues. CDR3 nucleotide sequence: TGCGCCAGCGGCCTTACCCTACCGGGACAGGGGTCCCCTCACACCCGAAGCGGGGAGCTGTTTTTT. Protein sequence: CASGLTLPGQGSPHTRSGELFF.

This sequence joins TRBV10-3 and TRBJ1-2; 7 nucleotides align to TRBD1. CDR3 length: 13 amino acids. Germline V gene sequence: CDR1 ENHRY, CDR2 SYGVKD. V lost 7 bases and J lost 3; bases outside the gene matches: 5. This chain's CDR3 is CAITTTGDYGYTF. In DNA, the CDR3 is TGTGCCATCACGACAACAGGGGACTATGGCTACACCTTC.

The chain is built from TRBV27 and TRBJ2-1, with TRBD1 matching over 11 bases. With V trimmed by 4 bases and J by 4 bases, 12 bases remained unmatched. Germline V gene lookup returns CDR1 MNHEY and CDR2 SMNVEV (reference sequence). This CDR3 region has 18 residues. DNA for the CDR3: TGTGCCAGCAGTTCCCCGCTGGACAGGGGGCCCTTATACAATGAGCAGTTCTTC. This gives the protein CASSSPLDRGPLYNEQFF.

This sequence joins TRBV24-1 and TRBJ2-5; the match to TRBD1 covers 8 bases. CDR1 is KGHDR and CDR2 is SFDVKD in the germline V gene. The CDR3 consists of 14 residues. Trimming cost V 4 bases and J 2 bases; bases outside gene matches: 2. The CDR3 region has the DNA TGTGCCACCAGTGAGAACAGGGGGCAAGAGACCCAGTACTTC. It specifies CATSENRGQETQYF.

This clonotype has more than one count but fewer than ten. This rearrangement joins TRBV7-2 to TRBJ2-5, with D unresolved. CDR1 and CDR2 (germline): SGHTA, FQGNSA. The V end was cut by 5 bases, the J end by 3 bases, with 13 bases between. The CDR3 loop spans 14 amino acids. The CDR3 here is CASSRSRSEETQYF. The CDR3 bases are TGTGCCAGCAGCCGCTCTAGAAGCGAAGAGACCCAGTACTTC.

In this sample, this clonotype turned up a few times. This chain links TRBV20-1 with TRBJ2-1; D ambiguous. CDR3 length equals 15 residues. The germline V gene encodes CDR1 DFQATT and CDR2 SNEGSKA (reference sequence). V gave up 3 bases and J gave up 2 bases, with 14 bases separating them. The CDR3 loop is CSAREPLFTYNEQFF. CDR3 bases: TGCAGTGCTAGGGAACCGTTGTTTACCTACAATGAGCAGTTCTTC.

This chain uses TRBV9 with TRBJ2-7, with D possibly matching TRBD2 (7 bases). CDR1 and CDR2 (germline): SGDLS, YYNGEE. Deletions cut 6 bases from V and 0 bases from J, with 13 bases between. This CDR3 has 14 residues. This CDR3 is CASTGGPFSYEQYF. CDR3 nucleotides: TGTGCCAGCACGGGGGGCCCATTCTCCTACGAGCAGTACTTC.

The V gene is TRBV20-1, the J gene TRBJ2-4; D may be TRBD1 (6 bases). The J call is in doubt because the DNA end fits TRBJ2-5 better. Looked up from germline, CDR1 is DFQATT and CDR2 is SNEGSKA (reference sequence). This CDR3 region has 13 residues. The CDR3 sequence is CSAKQGFKETQYF. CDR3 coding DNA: TGCAGTGCTAAACAGGGTTTTAAAGAGACCCAGTACTTC.

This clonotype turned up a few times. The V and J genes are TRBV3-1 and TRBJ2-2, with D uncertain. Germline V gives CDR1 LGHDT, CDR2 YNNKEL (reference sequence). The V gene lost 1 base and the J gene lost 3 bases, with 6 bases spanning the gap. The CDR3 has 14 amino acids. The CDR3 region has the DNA TGTGCCAGCAGCCAAGCCCTTCACACCGGGGAGCTGTTTTTT. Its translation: CASSQALHTGELFF.

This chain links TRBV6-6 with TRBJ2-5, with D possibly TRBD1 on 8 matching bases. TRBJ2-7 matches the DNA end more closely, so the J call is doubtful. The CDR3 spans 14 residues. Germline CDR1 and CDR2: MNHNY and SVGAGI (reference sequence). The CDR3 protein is CASSLQGGSGEQYF. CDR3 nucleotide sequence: TGTGCCAGCAGTCTACAGGGGGGGAGTGGCGAGCAGTACTTC.

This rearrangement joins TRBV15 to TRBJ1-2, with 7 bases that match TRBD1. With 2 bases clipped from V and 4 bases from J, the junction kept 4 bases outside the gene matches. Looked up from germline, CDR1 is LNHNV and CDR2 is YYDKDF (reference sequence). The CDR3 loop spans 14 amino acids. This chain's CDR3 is CATSRPTGLYGYTF. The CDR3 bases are TGTGCCACCAGCAGACCGACAGGGCTCTATGGCTACACCTTC. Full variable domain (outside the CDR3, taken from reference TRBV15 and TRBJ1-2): DAMVIQNPRYQVTQFGKPVTLSCSQTLNHNVMYWYQQKSSQAPKLLFHYYDKDFNNEADTPDNFQSRRPNTSFCFLDIRSPGLGDTAMYLCATSRPTGLYGYTFGSGTRLTVV.

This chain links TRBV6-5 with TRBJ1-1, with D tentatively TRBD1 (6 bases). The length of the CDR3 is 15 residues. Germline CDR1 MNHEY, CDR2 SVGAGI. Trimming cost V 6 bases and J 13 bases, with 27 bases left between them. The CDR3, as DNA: TGTGCCAGCAGCTCTACACCGGGACACTCCCTAGGCGGTTTCTTT. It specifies CASSSTPGHSLGGFF.

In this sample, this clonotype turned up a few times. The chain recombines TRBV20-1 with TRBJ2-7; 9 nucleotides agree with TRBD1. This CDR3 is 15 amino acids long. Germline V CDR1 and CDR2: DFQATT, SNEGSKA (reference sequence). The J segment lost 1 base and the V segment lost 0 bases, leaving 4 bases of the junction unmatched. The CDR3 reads CSARDVDRGSYEQYF. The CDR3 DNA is TGCAGTGCTAGAGATGTGGACAGGGGATCCTACGAGCAGTACTTC.

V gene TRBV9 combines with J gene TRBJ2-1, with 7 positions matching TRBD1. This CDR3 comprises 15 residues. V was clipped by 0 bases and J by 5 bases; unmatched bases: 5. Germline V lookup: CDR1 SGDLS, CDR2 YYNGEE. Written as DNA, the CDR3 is TGTGCCAGCAGCGTAGAGGGGGCCCATCACAATGAGCAGTTCTTC. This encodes CASSVEGAHHNEQFF.

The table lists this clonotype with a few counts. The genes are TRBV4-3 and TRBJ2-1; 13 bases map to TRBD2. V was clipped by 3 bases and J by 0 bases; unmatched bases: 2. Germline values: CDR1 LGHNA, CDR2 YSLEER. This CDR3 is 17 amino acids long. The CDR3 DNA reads TGCGCCAGCAGCCACACTAGCGGGGGGGGCTCCTACAATGAGCAGTTCTTC. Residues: CASSHTSGGGSYNEQFF.

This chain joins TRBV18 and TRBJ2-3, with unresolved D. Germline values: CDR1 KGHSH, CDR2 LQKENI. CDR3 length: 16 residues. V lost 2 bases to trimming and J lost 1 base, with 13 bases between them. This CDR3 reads CASSPREGWGTDTQYF. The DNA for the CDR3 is TGTGCCAGCTCACCAAGGGAAGGGTGGGGCACAGATACGCAGTATTTT.